The 27 T cell receptor beta chains listed next were all sequenced from one sample in a study of shared clonotypes between healthy human individuals. Naive CD8 isolation took CD45RO-negative cells positively selected for CCR7 and excluded terminally differentiated effector memory CD45RA+ cells. Sequencing was performed with immunoSEQ multiplex PCR; in TCRdb, only in-frame clones are kept and a portion is missing. The sample lists 1.5 million to 2.5 million clones, over 85% occurring once. Sequences were obtained from naive CD8+ T cells sorted from blood. The receptors derive from a man younger than 35 in good health.

The rearrangement uses TRBV19 and TRBJ1-2; D is perhaps TRBD1 (6 bases). This CDR3 has 13 residues. V lost 6 bases, J lost 4 bases, and 12 bases lay in between. Per the germline V gene, CDR1 is LNHDA and CDR2 is SQIVND (reference sequence). DNA of the CDR3: TGTGCCAGTAGCTATGGACAGTCCTATGGCTACACCTTC. Residues: CASSYGQSYGYTF.

The chain uses TRBV5-1 and TRBJ2-7, with D possibly TRBD1 on 6 matching bases. The CDR3 contains 15 residues. The V gene lost 4 bases and the J gene lost 0 bases, with 14 bases spanning the gap. CDR1 is SGHRS and CDR2 is YFSETQ in the germline V gene. This CDR3 is CASSHGQTYSYEQYF. DNA of the CDR3: TGCGCCAGCAGCCACGGACAGACCTACTCCTACGAGCAGTACTTC.

CDR3 residues: CASSFQGQPQHF. The DNA for the CDR3 is TGTGCCAGCAGCTTCCAGGGACAGCCCCAGCATTTT. The rearrangement links TRBV7-9 to TRBJ1-5; weak D call: TRBD1 (5 bases). This CDR3 is built from 12 residues. Germline lookup yields CDR1 SEHNR and CDR2 FQNEAQ (reference sequence). V was cut by 3 bases and J by 7 bases, with 7 bases left in between.

V gene TRBV7-6 combines with J gene TRBJ2-1, with 8 bases aligning to TRBD2. CDR1 is SGHVS and CDR2 is FNYEAQ in the germline V gene. The trim removed 1 base at V and 2 bases at J, leaving 4 bases unmatched. The CDR3 totals 16 residues. CDR3 in amino acids: CASSLEGTSPYNEQFF. CDR3 coding DNA: TGTGCCAGCAGCTTAGAAGGGACTAGTCCCTACAATGAGCAGTTCTTC.

This clone was detected a few times. Other DNA sequences in the sample encode the same CDR3. The V and J genes are TRBV4-1 and TRBJ2-7, with D possibly being TRBD2 (6 bases). Germline CDR1 is MGHRA and CDR2 is YSYEKL. The V end was cut by 4 bases, the J end by 2 bases, with 9 bases between. The CDR3 spans 13 residues. The DNA for the CDR3 is TGCGCCAGCAGCCTCCGGGAGACCTACGAGCAGTACTTC. Residues: CASSLRETYEQYF.

The rearrangement uses TRBV29-1 and TRBJ2-7; D uncertain. The V gene lost 3 bases and the J gene lost 1 base, with 10 bases spanning the gap. This CDR3 region has 13 residues. Germline V lookup: CDR1 SQVTM, CDR2 ANQGSEA. The CDR3 reads CSVDAYGSYEQYF. The CDR3 coding sequence is TGCAGCGTTGATGCTTACGGTTCCTACGAGCAGTACTTC.

The CDR3 DNA reads as TGTGCCAGCAGCTTTTGGAACTCTGGAAACACCATATATTTT. Protein: CASSFWNSGNTIYF. The chain recombines TRBV5-6 with TRBJ1-3; D not certain. This CDR3 contains 14 residues. Per germline, CDR1 SGHDT and CDR2 YYEEEE. Trimming took off 2 bases at V and 0 bases at J, with 6 bases between the two ends. The full variable domain, in which reference TRBV5-6 and TRBJ1-3 provide the parts outside the CDR3, is DAGVTQSPTHLIKTRGQQVTLRCSPKSGHDTVSWYQQALGQGPQFIFQYYEEEERQRGNFPDRFSGHQFPNYSSELNVNALLLGDSALYLCASSFWNSGNTIYFGEGSWLTVV.

The chain joins TRBV5-8 to TRBJ2-1, with 9 bases identical to TRBD2. Germline loops: CDR1 SGHTS, CDR2 YDEGEE. The CDR3 covers 15 residues. V was pared by 1 base and J by 1 base, with 0 bases of the junction left unmatched. The CDR3 loop reads CASSLSGGSYNEQFF. CDR3 in DNA: TGTGCCAGCAGCTTGAGCGGGGGGTCCTACAATGAGCAGTTCTTC.

V gene TRBV15 combines with J gene TRBJ2-7; 8 bases are shared with TRBD2. Germline CDR1 LNHNV, CDR2 YYDKDF (reference sequence). V lost 6 bases to trimming and J lost 6 bases; unmatched junction nucleotides: 7. The CDR3 has 13 amino acids. This chain's CDR3 is CATSGAGASEQYF. In DNA, the CDR3 is TGTGCCACCAGTGGAGCGGGAGCGTCCGAGCAGTACTTC.

This clone appeared once. The genes are TRBV28 and TRBJ2-7; D possibly corresponds to TRBD1 (6 bases). Deletions cut 8 bases from V and 1 base from J, with 9 bases between. CDR1 MDHEN and CDR2 SYDVKM come from the germline V gene. This CDR3 has 12 residues. The CDR3 here is CASRDISYEQYF. The CDR3 region has the DNA TGTGCCAGCCGGGACATTTCCTACGAGCAGTACTTC.

About this clone itself: Within the sample, other DNA sequences also encode this same CDR3. The rearrangement uses TRBV27 and TRBJ2-3; the match to TRBD2 covers 15 bases. The V segment lost 2 bases and the J segment 6 bases; nucleotides outside the gene matches: 0. CDR1 MNHEY and CDR2 SMNVEV come from the germline V gene (reference sequence). The CDR3 has 15 amino acids. The CDR3 DNA reads as TGTGCCAGCAGTTTAGGACTAGCGGGAGGGGATACGCAGTATTTT. Amino acid sequence: CASSLGLAGGDTQYF.

The J gene is TRBJ2-6, the V gene TRBV15, with 7 bases fitting TRBD1. The CDR3 has 19 amino acids. Germline trimming cut 0 bases from V and 0 bases from J; bases unmatched to any gene: 8. Germline V gene lookup returns CDR1 LNHNV and CDR2 YYDKDF (reference sequence). CDR3 DNA sequence: TGTGCCACCAGCAGAGATTTCGCAGGGGACAGCTCTGGGGCCAACGTCCTGACTTTC. This gives the protein CATSRDFAGDSSGANVLTF.

This clone was observed once. Other DNA variants within this sample encode the same CDR3. J is TRBJ2-7 and V is TRBV28, with 9 bases lining up with TRBD1. The ends lost 7 bases at V and 4 bases at J; junction bases unmatched: 8. Germline values: CDR1 MDHEN, CDR2 SYDVKM. The CDR3 sequence is 14 residues long. This CDR3 is CASTLTGGGYEQYF. The CDR3 DNA is TGTGCCAGCACGCTGACAGGGGGGGGTTACGAGCAGTACTTC.

The genes are TRBV4-1 and TRBJ1-6; 7 bases are shared with TRBD1. Trimming removed 7 bases from V and 10 bases from J; junction bases left unmatched: 10. There are 14 residues in the CDR3. Germline CDR1 MGHRA, CDR2 YSYEKL. The CDR3 loop reads CASTPGEGGSPLHF. The CDR3, as DNA: TGCGCCAGCACTCCTGGGGAAGGGGGCTCACCCCTCCACTTT.

This chain joins TRBV5-1 and TRBJ2-2; the D gene is possibly TRBD1 (5 bases). With 1 base removed from V and 7 bases from J, the gap between germline ends came to 11 bases. The CDR3 is 14 amino acids. The germline CDR1 and CDR2 sequences are SGHRS and YFSETQ. The CDR3 sequence is CASSLQGSGGELFF. The CDR3, as DNA: TGCGCCAGCAGCTTGCAGGGATCGGGCGGGGAGCTGTTTTTT.

This clone is a singleton in its sample. This chain uses TRBV11-3 with TRBJ2-7; D is unresolved. CDR1 and CDR2 (germline): SGHNT, YENEEA. The CDR3 has 14 amino acids. The V gene lost 2 bases and the J gene lost 5 bases, with 13 bases spanning the gap. CDR3: CASSLSRPANEQYF. DNA for the CDR3: TGTGCCAGCAGCTTAAGTAGACCGGCGAACGAGCAGTACTTC.

The gene calls are TRBV27 and TRBJ1-5; D is undetermined. Germline CDR1 MNHEY, CDR2 SMNVEV (reference sequence). V dropped 3 bases and J dropped 7 bases, with 22 bases sitting between them. This CDR3 has 17 amino acids. The CDR3 loop reads CASSFLAGGLSGQPQHF. The CDR3 DNA follows: TGTGCCAGCAGTTTTCTCGCCGGAGGGTTGTCGGGCCAGCCCCAGCATTTT.

The rearrangement links TRBV19 to TRBJ1-5, with 7 bases lining up with TRBD1. The CDR3 runs 14 residues. Germline V gives CDR1 LNHDA, CDR2 SQIVND (reference sequence). The V and J ends lost 5 bases and 7 bases, in that order; junction bases with no gene match: 8. The CDR3 is CASSGTVMNQPQHF. The CDR3 nucleotides read TGTGCCAGTAGTGGGACAGTAATGAACCAGCCCCAGCATTTT.

As to this clone: The same CDR3 is also encoded by other DNA sequences in this sample. The gene calls are TRBV4-1 and TRBJ1-4; D is unresolved. The V gene lost 0 bases and the J gene lost 3 bases, with 5 bases spanning the gap. Germline CDR1 is MGHRA and CDR2 is YSYEKL. CDR3 length: 14 amino acids. The CDR3 DNA reads TGCGCCAGCAGCCAAGAGGCTGCTAATGAAAAACTGTTTTTT. Translation: CASSQEAANEKLFF.

CDR3 loop: CASSQARDSSRGEQYF. DNA of the CDR3: TGCGCCAGCAGCCAAGCCCGGGACAGTTCCCGGGGCGAGCAGTACTTC. The V call is TRBV4-1, the J call TRBJ2-7; 7 positions agree with TRBD1. This CDR3 is built from 16 residues. CDR1 and CDR2 (germline): MGHRA, YSYEKL. V lost 1 base, J lost 6 bases, and 12 bases stayed unmatched.

J is TRBJ2-2 and V is TRBV29-1; D possibly corresponds to TRBD2 (5 bases). Germline values: CDR1 SQVTM, CDR2 ANQGSEA. The CDR3 covers 15 residues. V was pared by 0 bases and J by 4 bases, with 12 bases between. The CDR3, as DNA: TGCAGCGTTGAAGATGGGAGCGGCCCCACCGGGGAGCTGTTTTTT. Residues: CSVEDGSGPTGELFF.

This clone has a single count. The rearrangement uses TRBV6-6 and TRBJ2-7; no clear D gene. Germline assignment: CDR1 MNHNY and CDR2 SVGAGI (reference sequence). The V gene lost 5 bases and the J gene lost 5 bases, with 16 bases spanning the gap. The CDR3 has 14 residues. The CDR3 protein is CASSDRPYNDEQYF. CDR3 nucleotides: TGTGCCAGCAGTGACCGACCATATAATGACGAGCAGTACTTC.

Regarding this clone: One base away lies a much larger clone, so this may be a sequencing read error. The sample holds other DNA sequences that translate to the same CDR3. Written as DNA, the CDR3 is TGTGCCAGCAGCTTAGGGAGCACTGAAGCTTTCTTT. Amino acid sequence: CASSLGSTEAFF. The rearrangement uses TRBV13 and TRBJ1-1, with D unresolved. Between the trimmed V and J ends, which lost 0 bases and 4 bases, there was a span of 3 bases. The CDR3 runs to 12 residues. The V gene's germline CDR1 is PRHDT and CDR2 FYEKMQ (reference sequence). The full variable domain, with the rest looked up from reference TRBV13 and TRBJ1-1, is AAGVIQSPRHLIKEKRETATLKCYPIPRHDTVYWYQQGPGQDPQFLISFYEKMQSDKGSIPDRFSAQQFSDYHSELNMSSLELGDSALYFCASSLGSTEAFFGQGTRLTVV.

The chain combines TRBV7-9 with TRBJ1-1, with TRBD1 matching 10 bases. Germline V gene lookup returns CDR1 SEHNR and CDR2 FQNEAQ (reference sequence). Trimming cost V 3 bases and J 5 bases; bases outside gene matches: 6. The CDR3 length is 15 residues. CDR3 nucleotides: TGTGCCAGCAGCTTCCTGACAGGGGGCGATACTGAAGCTTTCTTT. Amino acids: CASSFLTGGDTEAFF.

Comments on this clone: Other DNA sequences in the same sample also yield this CDR3. The chain joins TRBV9 to TRBJ2-2; a weak D match, TRBD2 (6 bases). The ends were cut back, 0 bases at V and 0 bases at J, with 6 bases in the middle. The CDR3 is made up of 15 amino acids. Germline V gives CDR1 SGDLS, CDR2 YYNGEE. DNA of the CDR3: TGTGCCAGCAGCGTAGGGACTACGAACACCGGGGAGCTGTTTTTT. It encodes CASSVGTTNTGELFF.

This sequence joins TRBV6-5 and TRBJ2-7, with TRBD2 matching 7 bases. The CDR3 has 14 amino acids. Germline loops: CDR1 MNHEY, CDR2 SVGAGI. Trimming took 3 bases from V and 0 from J; bases not matched to a gene: 2. CDR3 nucleotides: TGTGCCAGCAGTTATCGGACTAGCTCCTACGAGCAGTACTTC. Residues: CASSYRTSSYEQYF.

The genes are TRBV6-1 and TRBJ1-1; D is unresolved. CDR3 length: 15 residues. The germline V gene has CDR1 MNHNS and CDR2 SASEGT. The germline V and J ends were trimmed by 3 bases and 0 bases, with 11 bases remaining between them. In DNA, the CDR3 is TGTGCCAGCAGTGAGATGGGAGGGTTGAACACTGAAGCTTTCTTT. Its translation: CASSEMGGLNTEAFF.